This TCR beta chain comes out of a study of Tregs in tolerant kidney transplant recipients. Clones were read by immunoSEQ multiplex PCR, and TCRdb kept only the in-frame ones, dropping some. The table lists 240,000 or so clones, roughly 84% of them singletons. Concerning this clone: Its cognate antigen is unknown.

Germline V gives CDR1 WSHSY, CDR2 SAAADI. Trimming cost V 1 base and J 4 bases, with 10 bases left between them. The CDR3 covers 14 residues. Study results and limitations: This study did not directly address biological reproducibility.

The clonotype originates from a human donor in good health. This chain joins TRBV10-2 and TRBJ1-2; D uncertain. Input material: CD4+ T cells from blood. CDR3 sequence: CASSEWVRSYGYTF. The CDR3 bases are TGCGCCAGCAGTGAGTGGGTCAGGAGCTATGGCTACACCTTC.